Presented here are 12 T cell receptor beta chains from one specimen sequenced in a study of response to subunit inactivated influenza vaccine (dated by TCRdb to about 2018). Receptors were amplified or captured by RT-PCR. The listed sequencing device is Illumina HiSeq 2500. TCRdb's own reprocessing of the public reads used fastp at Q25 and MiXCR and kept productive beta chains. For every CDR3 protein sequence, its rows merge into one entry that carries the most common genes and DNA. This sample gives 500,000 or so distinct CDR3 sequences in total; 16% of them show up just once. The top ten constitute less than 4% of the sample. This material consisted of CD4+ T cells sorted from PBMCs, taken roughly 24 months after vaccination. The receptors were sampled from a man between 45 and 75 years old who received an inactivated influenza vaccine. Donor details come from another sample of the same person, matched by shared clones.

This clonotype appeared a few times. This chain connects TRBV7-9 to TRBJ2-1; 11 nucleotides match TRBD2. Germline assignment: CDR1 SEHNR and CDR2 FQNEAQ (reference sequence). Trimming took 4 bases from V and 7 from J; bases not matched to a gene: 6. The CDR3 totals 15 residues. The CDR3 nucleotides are TGTGCCAGCAGCTCACGACTAGCGGGGCCGAATGAGCAGTTCTTC. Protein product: CASSSRLAGPNEQFF.

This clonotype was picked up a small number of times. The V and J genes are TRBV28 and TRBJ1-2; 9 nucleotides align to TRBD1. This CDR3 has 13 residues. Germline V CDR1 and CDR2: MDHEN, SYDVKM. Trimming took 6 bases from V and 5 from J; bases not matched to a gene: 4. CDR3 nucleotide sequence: TGTGCCAGCAGCATACAGGGGGCTTATGGCTACACCTTC. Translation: CASSIQGAYGYTF.

This CDR3 reads CASSVTGQSQPSGNTIYF. CDR3 in DNA: TGTGCCAGCAGCGTGACGGGACAGTCCCAACCCTCTGGAAACACCATATATTTT. The chain joins TRBV9 to TRBJ1-3, with 7 nucleotides matching TRBD1. The CDR3 has 18 residues. After removal of 2 bases from V and 0 bases from J, the junction contained 11 bases not matched to a gene. Germline V lookup: CDR1 SGDLS, CDR2 YYNGEE.

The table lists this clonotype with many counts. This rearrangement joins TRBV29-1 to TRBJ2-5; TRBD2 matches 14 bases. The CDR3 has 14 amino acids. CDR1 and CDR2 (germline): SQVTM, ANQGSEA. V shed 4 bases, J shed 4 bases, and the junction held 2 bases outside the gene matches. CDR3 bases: TGCAGCGTTGGACTAGCGGGGGGGTTAGAGACCCAGTACTTC. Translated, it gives CSVGLAGGLETQYF.

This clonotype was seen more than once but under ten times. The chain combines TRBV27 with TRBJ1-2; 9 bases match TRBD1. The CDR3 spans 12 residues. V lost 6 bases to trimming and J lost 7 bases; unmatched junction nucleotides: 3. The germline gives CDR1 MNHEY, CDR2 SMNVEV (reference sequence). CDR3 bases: TGTGCCAGCAGGCTGACAGGGGGTGGCTACACCTTC. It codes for CASRLTGGGYTF.

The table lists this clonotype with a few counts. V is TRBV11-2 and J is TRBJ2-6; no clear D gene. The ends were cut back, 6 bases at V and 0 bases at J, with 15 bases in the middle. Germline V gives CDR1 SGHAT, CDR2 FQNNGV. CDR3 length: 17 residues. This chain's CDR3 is CASRRPGSRSGANVLTF. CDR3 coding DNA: TGTGCCAGCAGACGTCCCGGCTCCCGCTCTGGGGCCAACGTCCTGACTTTC.

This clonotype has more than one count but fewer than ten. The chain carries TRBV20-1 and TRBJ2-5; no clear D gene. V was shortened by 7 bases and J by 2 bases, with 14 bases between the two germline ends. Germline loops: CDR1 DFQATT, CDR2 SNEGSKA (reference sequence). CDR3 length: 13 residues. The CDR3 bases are TGCAGTGGGTTGCGGACGCTACAAGAGACCCAGTACTTC. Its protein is CSGLRTLQETQYF.

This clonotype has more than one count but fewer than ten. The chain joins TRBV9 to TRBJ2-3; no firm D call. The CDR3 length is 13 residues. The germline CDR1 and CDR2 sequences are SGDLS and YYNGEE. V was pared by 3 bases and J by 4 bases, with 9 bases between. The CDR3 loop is CASSATNPDTQYF. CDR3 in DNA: TGTGCCAGCAGCGCCACAAACCCAGATACGCAGTATTTT.

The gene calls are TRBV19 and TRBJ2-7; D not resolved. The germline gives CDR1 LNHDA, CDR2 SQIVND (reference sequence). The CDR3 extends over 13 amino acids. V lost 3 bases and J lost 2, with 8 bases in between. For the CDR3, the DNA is TGTGCCAGTAGTATCGCCGGACCCTACGAGCAGTACTTC. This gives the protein CASSIAGPYEQYF.

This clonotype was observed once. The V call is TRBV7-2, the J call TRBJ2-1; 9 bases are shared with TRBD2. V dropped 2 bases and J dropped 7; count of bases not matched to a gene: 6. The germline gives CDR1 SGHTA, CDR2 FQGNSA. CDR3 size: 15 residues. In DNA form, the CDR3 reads TGTGCCAGCAGCTTAACAGGACTAGCGAATAATGAGCAGTTCTTC. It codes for CASSLTGLANNEQFF.

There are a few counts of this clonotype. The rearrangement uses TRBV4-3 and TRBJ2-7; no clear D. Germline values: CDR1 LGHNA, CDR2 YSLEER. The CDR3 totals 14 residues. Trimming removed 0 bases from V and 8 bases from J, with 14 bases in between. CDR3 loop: CASSQDMLKGQQYF. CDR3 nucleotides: TGCGCCAGCAGCCAAGATATGCTAAAGGGTCAGCAGTACTTC.

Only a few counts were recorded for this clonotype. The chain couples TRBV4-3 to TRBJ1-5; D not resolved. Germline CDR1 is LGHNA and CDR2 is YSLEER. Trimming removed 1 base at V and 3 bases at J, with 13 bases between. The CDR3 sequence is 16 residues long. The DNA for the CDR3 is TGCGCCAGCAGCCAAGTTGTTGGTCAGTACAATCAGCCCCAGCATTTT. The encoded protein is CASSQVVGQYNQPQHF.